These 12 T cell receptor beta chains share one sample of origin, sequenced in a study of blood T cell repertoires in COVID-19 (dated by TCRdb to the early 2020s). Library generation was performed with the immunoSEQ multiplex PCR assay. TCRdb retrieved this table from immuneACCESS and kept in-frame rearrangements only. Not all clones are present; in checked studies, unresolved V genes account for under half, and no reason is known for the remainder. The sample yields 55,000 to 85,000 clones; over 65% were counted once. About 0.83% of the sample is held by the ten biggest clonotypes. The sequenced material came from peripheral blood. These TCRs come from a woman between 65 and 79 years old with acute or convalescent COVID-19.

CDR3 DNA sequence: TGTGCCATACATGACAGGGGAGGTAATTCACCCCTCCACTTT. It translates to CAIHDRGGNSPLHF. The rearrangement joins TRBV6-5 to TRBJ1-6; 8 bases match TRBD1. The trim removed 10 bases at V and 6 bases at J, leaving 8 bases unmatched. Germline CDR1 is MNHEY and CDR2 is SVGAGI. This CDR3 has 14 amino acids.

The rearrangement uses TRBV19 and TRBJ2-7, with 9 positions matching TRBD1. The germline gives CDR1 LNHDA, CDR2 SQIVND (reference sequence). This CDR3 is 13 amino acids long. The V and J ends lost 8 bases and 4 bases, in that order; junction bases with no gene match: 6. CDR3 nucleotides: TGTGCCAGTGGGGACAGGGACGGATACGAGCAGTACTTC. This sequence encodes CASGDRDGYEQYF.

V gene TRBV30 combines with J gene TRBJ2-1; possible D gene TRBD2, 6 bases. CDR1 and CDR2 from the germline V gene are GTSNPN and SVGIG (reference sequence). With 1 base removed from V and 8 bases from J, the gap between germline ends came to 12 bases. The length of the CDR3 is 13 residues. This CDR3 is CAWSGLVGYEQFF. As DNA, the CDR3 is TGTGCCTGGAGTGGACTAGTAGGCTATGAGCAGTTCTTC.

The rearrangement links TRBV7-9 to TRBJ1-5; D ambiguous. The CDR3 length is 12 residues. V was clipped by 1 base and J by 7 bases, with 5 bases between them. CDR1 is SEHNR and CDR2 is FQNEAQ in the germline V gene (reference sequence). CDR3: CASSLDSQPQHF. For the CDR3, the DNA is TGTGCCAGCAGCTTAGATTCGCAGCCCCAGCATTTT.

This clone has a count of ten or more. The chain links TRBV4-3 to TRBJ1-5, with D maybe TRBD1 (6 bases). Looked up from germline, CDR1 is LGHNA and CDR2 is YSLEER. CDR3 length: 17 amino acids. Trimming stripped 1 base from V and 0 bases from J, with 13 bases between. CDR3 DNA: TGCGCCAGCAGCCAAGCCAGGGGTGATTATAGCAATCAGCCCCAGCATTTT. It codes for CASSQARGDYSNQPQHF.

V is TRBV10-3 and J is TRBJ1-2; D may be TRBD1 (6 bases). The CDR3 is 13 amino acids. Germline V lookup: CDR1 ENHRY, CDR2 SYGVKD. V was cut by 7 bases and J by 2 bases, with 11 bases left in between. Written as DNA, the CDR3 is TGTGCCATCACCTACAGGGAAAACTATGGCTACACCTTC. This translates into CAITYRENYGYTF.

In its sample, this clone was seen once. This chain connects TRBV6-5 to TRBJ2-2, with D possibly being TRBD1 (6 bases). The V and J ends lost 5 bases and 4 bases respectively, with 14 bases between them. Germline values: CDR1 MNHEY, CDR2 SVGAGI. The CDR3 extends over 15 amino acids. The CDR3, as DNA: TGTGCCAGCAGTCCCCAGGGGCGTAGCACCGGGGAGCTGTTTTTT. This codes for CASSPQGRSTGELFF.

The chain uses TRBV5-1 and TRBJ1-1, with a tentative D call TRBD1 (6 bases). Germline V CDR1 and CDR2: SGHRS, YFSETQ. Deletions cut 6 bases from V and 0 bases from J, with 9 bases between. The CDR3 totals 13 residues. The CDR3 nucleotides read TGCGCCAGCACCGGACAGCTGAACACTGAAGCTTTCTTT. The encoded protein is CASTGQLNTEAFF.

The V and J genes are TRBV3-1 (or the pseudogene TRBV3-2) and TRBJ1-1; D is ambiguous. Germline V gene lookup returns CDR1 LGHDT and CDR2 YNNKEL (reference sequence). This CDR3 region has 12 residues. The V and J ends lost 2 bases and 2 bases respectively, with 3 bases between them. CDR3 residues: CASSQPNTEAFF. CDR3 DNA sequence: TGTGCCAGCAGCCAACCAAACACTGAAGCTTTCTTT.

The V gene is TRBV6-2 or TRBV6-3, the J gene TRBJ2-2; D uncertain. The ends were cut back, 6 bases at V and 10 bases at J, with 12 bases in the middle. This CDR3 spans 12 amino acids. Germline loops: CDR1 MNHEY, CDR2 SVGEGT. The CDR3 loop is CASSGPRKELFF. CDR3 bases: TGTGCCAGCAGCGGGCCAAGAAAGGAGCTGTTTTTT.

This clone is a singleton in its sample. The rearrangement uses TRBV29-1 and TRBJ2-2; D possibly corresponds to TRBD1 (7 bases). Germline values: CDR1 SQVTM, CDR2 ANQGSEA. V was shortened by 7 bases and J by 0 bases, with 21 bases between the two germline ends. This CDR3 has 17 amino acids. The CDR3 sequence is CSAAGIGTEANTGELFF. Written as DNA, the CDR3 is TGCAGCGCTGCGGGGATCGGGACAGAAGCGAACACCGGGGAGCTGTTTTTT.

The chain uses TRBV6-5 and TRBJ1-1; a possible D gene is TRBD1 (5 bases). Germline CDR1 MNHEY, CDR2 SVGAGI. Trimming left V 0 bases short and J 10 bases short, with 18 bases between. The length of the CDR3 is 15 residues. CDR3 amino acids: CASSYSGGSRTVAFF. For the CDR3, the DNA is TGTGCCAGCAGTTACTCCGGGGGATCCCGGACCGTAGCTTTCTTT.